The source of this TCR beta chain is a study of shared clonotypes between healthy human individuals. Study at large: Donors, aged 18 to 49, were a couple of women and a few men.

V shed 1 base, J shed 2 bases, and the junction held 5 bases outside the gene matches. The CDR3 runs to 16 residues. From germline, CDR1 is SEHNR and CDR2 FQNEAQ (reference sequence). Study results and caveats: Generation probabilities of non-shared clonotypes were lower (relative to those shared by all four donors).

Sequencing used immunoSEQ multiplex PCR; TCRdb keeps in-frame clones, though not all of them. The repertoire holds more than 550,000 clones, with less than 95% as singletons. In CD8 memory, CD45RO+ cells were put together with CCR7-negative CD45RA+ TemRA cells. In regard to this clone: Its antigen is unknown.

The clonotype was recovered from a young man in good health. Some clones in this sample may be carry-over from other donors' samples. Specimen: memory CD8+ T cells from PBMCs. Documented subset: CD45RO+ cells pooled with CCR7-negative TemRA cells. V is TRBV7-9 and J is TRBJ2-1; 7 bases are shared with TRBD2. DNA of the CDR3: TGTGCCAGCAGCTTAGTGGCTAGCGGCCCCTACAATGAGCAGTTCTTC. Translation gives CASSLVASGPYNEQFF.